This TCR beta chain was sequenced for a study of CD8 T cells in ankylosing spondylitis. This clonotype has just a few counts. Its specificity is not known. Study-level findings and limits: Ankylosing spondylitis blood appeared to be characterized by a TCR beta motif of about eight highly homologous variants.

MiXCR, run by TCRdb on the 5' RACE reads, gives a single entry per CDR3 protein. The table has some 400,000 distinct CDR3 sequences, more than 20% seen once. After removal of 4 bases from V and 0 bases from J, the junction contained 5 bases not matched to a gene. The CDR3 loop spans 16 amino acids. Germline CDR1 reads SQVTM; CDR2 reads ANQGSEA. This clonotype was obtained from a male donor with ankylosing spondylitis. Sequenced: blood, either unsorted or a sorted T cell fraction (not recorded which). The gene calls are TRBV29-1 and TRBJ2-3; 12 bases match TRBD2. The CDR3 is CSVARLAGESTDTQYF. The CDR3 DNA reads TGCAGCGTTGCTAGACTAGCGGGGGAAAGCACAGATACGCAGTATTTT.